This is a list of T cell receptor beta chains from one sample in a study of control samples from healthy donors and cancer patients. The assay was immunoSEQ multiplex PCR, and TCRdb's table has in-frame clones only and misses some. The sample lists about 160,000 clones; around 94% were seen once. Sample: PBMCs. Receptors originate from a man aged 55 to 69 with colorectal cancer. CDR3s include the opening cysteine and the closing phenylalanine or tryptophan. The order of the fields is V gene, D gene, J gene, clone size, CDR3 protein, CDR3 DNA. The D gene is left open where the match is weak. The size of a clone is reported for some rows only, either as once, few or many, or as a class for expanded clones.

v_call: TRBV7-7; d_call: TRBD1; j_call: TRBJ1-3; clone_size: -; cdr3_aa: CASSPSGQGVNTIYF; cdr3_nt: TGTGCCAGCAGCCCCTCGGGACAGGGAGTAAACACCATATATTTT
v_call: TRBV6-6; d_call: -; j_call: TRBJ1-3; clone_size: -; cdr3_aa: CASSDRRPSSGNTIYF; cdr3_nt: TGTGCCAGCTCAGACCGAAGGCCGAGCTCTGGAAACACCATATATTTT
v_call: TRBV24-1; d_call: -; j_call: TRBJ2-5; clone_size: -; cdr3_aa: CATSDWGTPRETQYF; cdr3_nt: TGTGCCACCAGTGATTGGGGGACCCCGAGGGAGACCCAGTACTTC
v_call: TRBV6-5; d_call: TRBD1; j_call: TRBJ2-7; clone_size: -; cdr3_aa: CASRAGQGAREQYF; cdr3_nt: TGTGCCAGCAGGGCGGGACAGGGGGCGCGGGAGCAGTACTTC
v_call: TRBV9; d_call: -; j_call: TRBJ2-2; clone_size: once; cdr3_aa: CASSSYAGELFF; cdr3_nt: TGTGCCAGCAGTTCTTACGCCGGGGAGCTGTTTTTT
v_call: TRBV11-3; d_call: -; j_call: TRBJ2-5; clone_size: -; cdr3_aa: CASSRTQQETQYF; cdr3_nt: TGTGCCAGCAGCCGGACTCAACAAGAGACCCAGTACTTC
v_call: TRBV5-1; d_call: -; j_call: TRBJ2-1; clone_size: -; cdr3_aa: CASSLAQAVDEQFF; cdr3_nt: TGCGCCAGCAGCTTGGCACAGGCAGTGGATGAGCAGTTCTTC
v_call: TRBV7-9; d_call: -; j_call: TRBJ2-3; clone_size: -; cdr3_aa: CASSLEGTDTQYF; cdr3_nt: TGTGCCAGCAGCTTAGAAGGGACAGATACGCAGTATTTT
v_call: TRBV5-1; d_call: TRBD2; j_call: TRBJ2-7; clone_size: -; cdr3_aa: CASSFRTSGGLPGEQYF; cdr3_nt: TGCGCCAGCAGCTTTAGGACTAGCGGGGGGCTTCCGGGCGAGCAGTACTTC
v_call: TRBV28; d_call: -; j_call: TRBJ1-1; clone_size: -; cdr3_aa: CASSFRRRNTEAFF; cdr3_nt: TGTGCCAGCAGTTTCCGCCGGCGGAACACTGAAGCTTTCTTT
v_call: TRBV2; d_call: -; j_call: TRBJ2-7; clone_size: -; cdr3_aa: CASSHTPDGRSYEQYF; cdr3_nt: TGTGCCAGCAGTCATACTCCGGACGGTCGCTCCTACGAGCAGTACTTC
v_call: TRBV27; d_call: -; j_call: TRBJ1-1; clone_size: -; cdr3_aa: CASSEERGGPTEAFF; cdr3_nt: TGTGCCAGCAGTGAGGAGAGGGGGGGCCCCACTGAAGCTTTCTTT
v_call: TRBV7-9; d_call: TRBD2; j_call: TRBJ2-7; clone_size: -; cdr3_aa: CASSLPGTSGTYEQYF; cdr3_nt: TGTGCCAGCAGCTTACCCGGGACTAGCGGGACCTACGAGCAGTACTTC
v_call: TRBV4-3; d_call: TRBD2; j_call: TRBJ2-5; clone_size: -; cdr3_aa: CASSRSGQGGETQYF; cdr3_nt: TGCGCCAGCAGCCGGTCTGGGCAGGGAGGGGAGACCCAGTACTTC
v_call: TRBV2; d_call: -; j_call: TRBJ2-1; clone_size: -; cdr3_aa: CASSGNRDYNEQFF; cdr3_nt: TGTGCCAGCAGTGGGAACAGGGATTACAATGAGCAGTTCTTC
v_call: TRBV6-5; d_call: -; j_call: TRBJ1-4; clone_size: -; cdr3_aa: CASGDSREKLFF; cdr3_nt: TGTGCCAGCGGAGACAGTCGTGAAAAACTGTTTTTT
v_call: TRBV18; d_call: -; j_call: TRBJ2-6; clone_size: -; cdr3_aa: CASSNGGISGANVLTF; cdr3_nt: TGTGCCAGCTCCAATGGAGGGATCTCTGGGGCCAACGTCCTGACTTTC
v_call: TRBV11-2; d_call: TRBD1; j_call: TRBJ2-5; clone_size: once; cdr3_aa: CASSPDRTETQYF; cdr3_nt: TGTGCCAGCAGTCCGGACAGGACAGAGACCCAGTACTTC
v_call: TRBV6-5; d_call: TRBD1; j_call: TRBJ1-2; clone_size: -; cdr3_aa: CASRQGEGGYTF; cdr3_nt: TGTGCCAGCAGACAGGGGGAGGGCGGCTACACCTTC
v_call: TRBV30; d_call: TRBD1; j_call: TRBJ2-5; clone_size: -; cdr3_aa: CAWSGGTGLRGTQYF; cdr3_nt: TGTGCCTGGAGTGGCGGGACAGGGCTCCGGGGGACCCAGTACTTC
v_call: TRBV5-4; d_call: TRBD1; j_call: TRBJ2-6; clone_size: -; cdr3_aa: CASKQGATGANVLTF; cdr3_nt: TGTGCCAGCAAACAGGGGGCAACTGGGGCCAACGTCCTGACTTTC
v_call: TRBV24-1; d_call: TRBD1; j_call: TRBJ1-5; clone_size: -; cdr3_aa: CATSEAGQTSNQPQHF; cdr3_nt: TGTGCCACCAGTGAGGCGGGACAGACTAGCAATCAGCCCCAGCATTTT
v_call: TRBV5-5; d_call: TRBD1; j_call: TRBJ2-7; clone_size: -; cdr3_aa: CASSLRDRAYEQYF; cdr3_nt: TGTGCCAGCAGCTTAAGGGACAGGGCATACGAGCAGTACTTC
v_call: TRBV10-3; d_call: TRBD1; j_call: TRBJ2-7; clone_size: -; cdr3_aa: CAVASGDRGGEQYF; cdr3_nt: TGTGCCGTCGCCTCCGGGGACAGGGGTGGGGAGCAGTACTTC
v_call: TRBV30; d_call: -; j_call: TRBJ1-3; clone_size: once; cdr3_aa: CAWARFGEGNTIYF; cdr3_nt: TGTGCCTGGGCTCGGTTCGGGGAAGGAAACACCATATATTTT
v_call: TRBV10-3; d_call: TRBD2; j_call: TRBJ2-2; clone_size: -; cdr3_aa: CAITTLAGSTGELFF; cdr3_nt: TGTGCCATCACGACCCTAGCGGGGAGCACCGGGGAGCTGTTTTTT
v_call: TRBV7-9; d_call: TRBD1; j_call: TRBJ1-5; clone_size: -; cdr3_aa: CASSLGTGAGQPQHF; cdr3_nt: TGTGCCAGCAGCTTAGGGACAGGGGCCGGGCAGCCCCAGCATTTT
v_call: TRBV7-2; d_call: TRBD1; j_call: TRBJ2-7; clone_size: -; cdr3_aa: CASSFWTGSVQYF; cdr3_nt: TGTGCCAGCAGCTTCTGGACAGGGTCTGTGCAGTACTTC
v_call: TRBV29-1; d_call: TRBD1; j_call: TRBJ2-7; clone_size: -; cdr3_aa: CSVETPQGTGGIYEQYF; cdr3_nt: TGCAGCGTTGAAACCCCCCAGGGGACAGGGGGCATCTACGAGCAGTACTTC
v_call: TRBV6-5; d_call: -; j_call: TRBJ2-2; clone_size: -; cdr3_aa: CASSYLAGPRTGELFF; cdr3_nt: TGTGCCAGCAGTTATTTGGCGGGGCCGAGGACCGGGGAGCTGTTTTTT
v_call: TRBV7-9; d_call: TRBD1; j_call: TRBJ2-1; clone_size: -; cdr3_aa: CASSPQGQGHEQFF; cdr3_nt: TGTGCCAGCAGCCCGCAGGGACAGGGCCATGAGCAGTTCTTC
v_call: TRBV11-2; d_call: TRBD1; j_call: TRBJ2-7; clone_size: -; cdr3_aa: CASSLESSGQGAYEQYF; cdr3_nt: TGTGCCAGCAGCTTAGAGTCGTCGGGACAGGGGGCCTACGAGCAGTACTTC
v_call: TRBV19; d_call: -; j_call: TRBJ1-4; clone_size: -; cdr3_aa: CASSIRGPAGEKLFF; cdr3_nt: TGTGCCAGTAGTATCCGAGGACCGGCTGGGGAAAAACTGTTTTTT
v_call: TRBV2; d_call: -; j_call: TRBJ1-1; clone_size: -; cdr3_aa: CASTAQSGTQNTEAFF; cdr3_nt: TGTGCCAGCACCGCCCAATCCGGGACACAAAACACTGAAGCTTTCTTT
v_call: TRBV30; d_call: -; j_call: TRBJ1-2; clone_size: -; cdr3_aa: CAWSRQTYGYTF; cdr3_nt: TGTGCCTGGAGCAGACAGACCTATGGCTACACCTTC
v_call: TRBV27; d_call: -; j_call: TRBJ1-1; clone_size: -; cdr3_aa: CASNPAGAVGAFF; cdr3_nt: TGTGCCAGCAACCCAGCGGGGGCGGTCGGGGCTTTCTTT
v_call: TRBV4-3; d_call: -; j_call: TRBJ1-4; clone_size: -; cdr3_aa: CASSQSRLNEKLFF; cdr3_nt: TGCGCCAGCAGCCAGAGCCGGTTAAATGAAAAACTGTTTTTT
v_call: TRBV7-2; d_call: TRBD1; j_call: TRBJ1-1; clone_size: -; cdr3_aa: CASSKGTGATEAFF; cdr3_nt: TGTGCCAGCAGCAAAGGGACAGGGGCTACTGAAGCTTTCTTT
v_call: TRBV19; d_call: -; j_call: TRBJ1-1; clone_size: once; cdr3_aa: CASSIQWSDTEAFF; cdr3_nt: TGTGCCAGTAGTATCCAGTGGTCGGACACTGAAGCTTTCTTT
v_call: TRBV28; d_call: TRBD1; j_call: TRBJ1-4; clone_size: once; cdr3_aa: CASSPPPGTGVEKLFF; cdr3_nt: TGTGCCAGCAGTCCCCCGCCGGGGACAGGGGTAGAGAAACTGTTTTTT
v_call: TRBV18; d_call: -; j_call: TRBJ2-1; clone_size: -; cdr3_aa: CASSPMGEQFF; cdr3_nt: TGTGCCAGCTCACCTATGGGTGAGCAGTTCTTC
v_call: TRBV6-1; d_call: TRBD1; j_call: TRBJ2-3; clone_size: few; cdr3_aa: CASGGQGYSSTDTQYF; cdr3_nt: TGTGCCAGCGGTGGACAGGGATATTCTAGCACAGATACGCAGTATTTT
v_call: TRBV30; d_call: TRBD1; j_call: TRBJ2-7; clone_size: -; cdr3_aa: CAWSDRGHEQYF; cdr3_nt: TGTGCCTGGAGTGACAGGGGACACGAGCAGTACTTC
v_call: TRBV3-1/TRBV3-2; d_call: -; j_call: TRBJ2-7; clone_size: -; cdr3_aa: CASSQAGPYEQYF; cdr3_nt: TGTGCCAGCAGCCAAGCGGGGCCCTACGAGCAGTACTTC
v_call: TRBV30; d_call: -; j_call: TRBJ2-2; clone_size: -; cdr3_aa: CAWSPGAGTGELFF; cdr3_nt: TGTGCCTGGAGCCCGGGAGCCGGGACCGGGGAGCTGTTTTTT